Listed below are T cell receptor beta chains from one sample, sequenced in a study of blood T cell repertoires in COVID-19. TCRdb's copy holds only in-frame clones and misses some; the assay was immunoSEQ multiplex PCR. The top ten hold roughly 6.2% of the sample, which has some 190,000 clones, more than 70% seen once. The specimen was peripheral blood. Every receptor here comes from a woman in her 40s who had recovered from COVID-19. Both conserved end residues are part of each CDR3. D genes are given only for firm matches. Expanded clones are given a class, and other clones once, few, many or no size at all.

TRBJ2-7,-,-,TRBV7-2,CASSLVGQYEQYF,TGTGCCAGCAGCTTAGTTGGACAGTACGAGCAGTACTTC
TRBJ2-1,-,-,TRBV18,CASSPASTNEQFF,TGTGCCAGCTCACCGGCTAGCACTAATGAGCAGTTCTTC
TRBJ2-7,once,-,TRBV5-8,CASSLATGGEADEQYF,TGTGCCAGCAGCTTGGCAACCGGCGGGGAGGCGGACGAGCAGTACTTC
TRBJ2-1,-,-,TRBV9,CASSVGVSRSYNEQFF,TGTGCCAGCAGCGTAGGAGTTAGCCGTTCCTACAATGAGCAGTTCTTC
TRBJ1-5,-,-,TRBV6-1,CASSEGQNNQPQHF,TGTGCCAGCAGTGAAGGACAGAACAATCAGCCCCAGCATTTT
TRBJ2-2,-,-,TRBV3-1/TRBV3-2,CASSFGQGNTGELFF,TGTGCCAGCAGCTTCGGGCAGGGGAACACCGGGGAGCTGTTTTTT
TRBJ2-5,-,-,TRBV30,CAWSSPTGTLQETQYF,TGTGCCTGGAGTAGCCCCACAGGGACCCTACAAGAGACCCAGTACTTC
TRBJ2-3,-,TRBD1,TRBV10-3,CAISTRQGSTDTQYF,TGTGCCATCAGTACCCGACAGGGCAGCACAGATACGCAGTATTTT
TRBJ2-3,-,-,TRBV5-1,CASAPFRSSDTDTQYF,TGCGCCAGCGCACCCTTTAGGAGCTCCGACACAGATACGCAGTATTTT
TRBJ2-2,once,TRBD1,TRBV7-9,CASSGRTGLDTGELFF,TGTGCCAGCAGCGGAAGGACAGGGTTGGACACCGGGGAGCTGTTTTTT
TRBJ2-3,-,TRBD2,TRBV11-3,CASSLGYSGGTDTQYF,TGTGCCAGCAGCTTGGGTTATAGCGGGGGCACAGATACGCAGTATTTT
TRBJ1-4,-,TRBD1,TRBV19,CASGRQGATNEKLFF,TGTGCCAGTGGCCGACAGGGGGCAACTAATGAAAAACTGTTTTTT
TRBJ1-1,-,-,TRBV6-5,CASHYLGGGTEAFF,TGTGCCAGCCACTACCTTGGAGGAGGGACTGAAGCTTTCTTT
TRBJ1-5,-,-,TRBV3-1/TRBV3-2,CASSQGGGTLYNQPQHF,TGTGCCAGCAGCCAAGGCGGGGGGACGCTATACAATCAGCCCCAGCATTTT
TRBJ2-5,-,TRBD2,TRBV5-1,CASSFGTSGPQETQYF,TGCGCCAGCAGCTTCGGGACTAGCGGGCCTCAAGAGACCCAGTACTTC
TRBJ2-7,-,-,TRBV29-1,CSVAPISGIAGGEEQYF,TGCAGCGTCGCTCCTATTAGCGGAATCGCGGGTGGGGAGGAGCAGTACTTC
TRBJ2-2,-,-,TRBV7-3,CASSFLSTGELFF,TGTGCCAGCAGCTTTCTTAGCACCGGGGAGCTGTTTTTT
TRBJ2-5,-,-,TRBV7-8,CASSLGTGTGRLGQDF,TGTGCCAGCAGCTTAGGGACCGGGACTGGGCGATTGGGCCAGGACTTC
TRBJ2-7,-,TRBD2,TRBV9,CASSSGGDEQYF,TGTGCCAGCAGCTCGGGAGGCGACGAGCAGTACTTC
TRBJ1-1,-,TRBD1,TRBV19,CASSRGKSTEAFF,TGTGCCAGTTCCAGGGGGAAGAGCACTGAAGCTTTCTTT
TRBJ1-1,-,-,TRBV6-5,CASSPKPQRNTEAFF,TGTGCCAGCAGTCCGAAACCACAGAGGAACACTGAAGCTTTCTTT
TRBJ2-5,-,TRBD2,TRBV29-1,CSVEDRPSGVEQTQYF,TGCAGCGTTGAAGATCGGCCTAGCGGGGTGGAACAGACCCAGTACTTC
TRBJ1-6,few,-,TRBV30,CAWSVPGRASPLHF,TGTGCCTGGAGTGTACCAGGCAGGGCTTCACCCCTCCACTTT
TRBJ1-3,-,-,TRBV30,CAWSSGSSGNTIYF,TGTGCCTGGAGTAGCGGCTCCTCTGGAAACACCATATATTTT
TRBJ1-2,-,-,TRBV30,CAWSVAYGYTF,TGTGCCTGGAGTGTAGCGTACGGCTACACCTTC
TRBJ2-7,-,-,TRBV6-2/TRBV6-3,CASSLIAYEQYF,TGTGCCAGCAGTCTTATAGCGTACGAGCAGTACTTC
TRBJ1-5,-,-,TRBV7-8,CASSWGGARQPQHF,TGTGCCAGCAGCTGGGGGGGGGCGAGGCAGCCCCAGCATTTT
TRBJ1-4,-,TRBD1,TRBV28,CASSEVSWDRGLKLFF,TGTGCCAGCAGTGAAGTCTCTTGGGACAGGGGTCTAAAACTGTTTTTT
TRBJ1-2,once,-,TRBV7-2,CASIITGEGYGYTF,TGTGCCAGCATCATAACGGGGGAGGGCTATGGCTACACCTTC
TRBJ2-7,-,-,TRBV6-5,CASSSPRQAGSYEQYF,TGTGCCAGCAGTTCGCCCCGCCAGGCCGGCTCCTACGAGCAGTACTTC
TRBJ2-1,-,TRBD1,TRBV2,CASSRDSYNEQFF,TGTGCCAGCAGCCGGGACAGTTACAATGAGCAGTTCTTC
TRBJ2-1,-,-,TRBV13,CASTIVSGGDEQFF,TGTGCCAGCACCATAGTCTCGGGGGGCGATGAGCAGTTCTTC
TRBJ1-3,once,-,TRBV5-5,CASSLFRDGNTIYF,TGTGCCAGCAGCTTGTTCAGGGATGGAAACACCATATATTTT
TRBJ2-1,-,TRBD1,TRBV10-3,CAIRDRGGINNEQFF,TGTGCCATCAGGGACAGGGGGGGAATAAACAATGAGCAGTTCTTC
TRBJ1-6,-,-,TRBV12-3/TRBV12-4,CASSLNPFSPLHF,TGTGCCAGCAGTTTAAATCCATTTTCACCCCTCCACTTT
TRBJ1-5,few,TRBD1,TRBV29-1,CSASGQGSQPQHF,TGCAGCGCCAGTGGACAGGGATCTCAGCCCCAGCATTTT
TRBJ2-7,-,-,TRBV30,CAWRRDTYEQYF,TGTGCCTGGAGAAGGGACACCTACGAGCAGTACTTC
TRBJ2-1,-,TRBD2,TRBV5-5,CASSFFRGRALYNEQFF,TGTGCCAGCAGCTTTTTCCGCGGGAGGGCCCTCTACAATGAGCAGTTCTTC
TRBJ1-1,-,-,TRBV3-1/TRBV3-2,CASSQDHSNTEAFF,TGTGCCAGCAGCCAAGATCACTCGAACACTGAAGCTTTCTTT
TRBJ2-7,-,-,TRBV7-2,CASSPGHTSYEQYF,TGTGCCAGCAGCCCCGGACATACCTCCTACGAGCAGTACTTC
TRBJ2-1,-,-,TRBV20-1,CSASSAHSSYNEQFF,TGCAGTGCTAGTTCCGCGCATAGCTCCTACAATGAGCAGTTCTTC
TRBJ2-3,-,-,TRBV9,CASSSETSYTDTQYF,TGTGCCAGCAGCTCCGAGACAAGCTACACAGATACGCAGTATTTT
TRBJ2-2,-,TRBD1,TRBV2,CASSEQGPDTGELFF,TGTGCCAGCAGCGAACAGGGGCCGGACACCGGGGAGCTGTTTTTT